The sequence of this T cell receptor (beta chain) was determined in a study of neurological immune-mediated disorders. Overall study findings and caveats: No CDR3 amino acid sequences recurred among expanded clones across subjects, suggesting private repertoires in all groups.

Germline V gives CDR1 DFQATT, CDR2 SNEGSKA (reference sequence). This CDR3 spans 16 amino acids. Synthesis of cDNA was accomplished via 5'RACE employing 10-nucleotide random UMIs. One entry per CDR3 protein results from TCRdb running MiXCR on the 5' RACE reads. The table has roughly 44,000 distinct CDR3 sequences, roughly 6.3% seen once. A remark on this clonotype: Its antigen is as yet unknown. A junction boundary mismatches the germline segment, possibly from a read error.

This TCR came from a woman aged 35 to 49 in good health. The sequencing input was CD4+ T cells from blood. This chain links TRBV20-1 with TRBJ2-1; D perhaps matches TRBD2 (5 bases). The CDR3 DNA follows: TGCAGTGTTAGAGTAACACTAGTTAGCGCCTACAATGAGCAGTTCTTC. Protein sequence: CSVRVTLVSAYNEQFF.